This T cell receptor beta chain was sequenced in a study of somatic mutations in cytotoxic T cells in rheumatoid arthritis. For the study at large: Sorting by flow gave nearly 100% purity for some V beta antibody-stained T-cell populations, including V beta1+ cells sequenced for TCRB.

About this clone: What it recognizes is unknown.

Positive selection with magnetic beads achieved the isolation of CD4+ and CD8+ cells, followed by a flow cytometry check of purity. Produced via immunoSEQ multiplex PCR; TCRdb's table is partial and in-frame only. The sample holds about 7,400 clones, approximately 90% seen once. General observations from the study: For rheumatoid arthritis patients, CD8+ clonality increased with age, whereas it did not in healthy controls. About an eighth of the roughly 60 patients had a largest CD8+ clone above 20% of CD8+ cells.

Deletions cut 0 bases from V and 1 base from J, with 10 bases between. This CDR3 comprises 15 residues. Germline-derived CDR1 and CDR2 are MNHNS and SASEGT. This sequence was found in a woman aged 70-85 years with rheumatoid arthritis. This chain connects TRBV6-1 to TRBJ2-7; no reliable D call. The sequencing input was CD8+ T cells sorted from blood. DNA of the CDR3: TGTGCCAGCAGTGAAGCTTTTGCTACGTCCTACGAGCAGTACTTC. Translating gives CASSEAFATSYEQYF.